This T cell receptor (beta chain) was obtained from a study of spatial heterogeneity in lung cancer. Across the study: When available, follow-up PBMC samples taken a median of about 2 years after resection were sequenced. More beta-chain than alpha-chain sequences were consistently detected.

Sample time point: blood at routine non-recurrence follow-up after resection. From tumor, nontumor lung or frozen PBMC, whole RNA was taken unsorted for sequencing. MiXCR was run by TCRdb on the 5' RACE reads, yielding one entry per CDR3 protein. The sample lists over 95,000 distinct CDR3 sequences; 9.5% to 14% were seen once. This clonotype was detected many times. Its antigen is not known. Study results and caveats: Relative to follow-up, resection was when ubiquitous expanded tumor TCRs appeared more in blood.

This sequence originates from a female donor with early-stage non-small cell lung cancer. Sequencing was performed on PBMCs, taken at follow-up.

The CDR3 DNA is TGTGCCAGCAGCCAAGGACAGGTCGGGGTCGGCAATCAGCCCCAGCATTTT. This translates into CASSQGQVGVGNQPQHF. The chain is built from TRBV7-8 and TRBJ1-5, with 7 bases lining up with TRBD1. With 5 bases clipped from V and 2 bases from J, the junction kept 12 bases outside the gene matches. The germline V gene has CDR1 SGHVS and CDR2 FQNEAQ. This CDR3 is built from 17 residues. The complete variable domain, with remaining parts taken from reference TRBV7-8 and TRBJ1-5, reads GAGVSQSPRYKVAKRGQDVALRCDPISGHVSLFWYQQALGQGPEFLTYFQNEAQLDKSGLPSDRFFAERPEGSVSTLKIQRTQQEDSAVYLCASSQGQVGVGNQPQHFGDGTRLSIL.